Following are 9 T cell receptor beta chains from one sample sequenced in a study of blood T cell repertoires in COVID-19. Some clones are missing from TCRdb's copy, which holds only in-frame ones; the method was immunoSEQ multiplex PCR. Of about 240,000 clones listed, about four fifths were seen once; the top ten hold 3% to 4%. The sequencing input was peripheral blood. The receptors stem from a woman under 30 with acute or convalescent COVID-19.

This clone was recorded only once. The rearrangement joins TRBV5-5 to TRBJ1-1; 7 bases agree with TRBD1. The germline V gene encodes CDR1 SGHKS and CDR2 YYEKEE (reference sequence). The trim removed 1 base at V and 4 bases at J, leaving 7 bases unmatched. This CDR3 contains 15 residues. The CDR3 loop reads CASSLRDSRGTEAFF. The CDR3 region has the DNA TGTGCCAGCAGCTTGCGGGACAGTCGCGGCACTGAAGCTTTCTTT.

The chain recombines TRBV11-2 with TRBJ1-6; no reliable D call. Germline values: CDR1 SGHAT, CDR2 FQNNGV. The V and J ends lost 5 bases and 6 bases respectively, with 17 bases between them. The CDR3 sequence is 16 residues long. CDR3 protein: CASSPGFAGGNSPLHF. CDR3 in DNA: TGTGCCAGCAGCCCCGGGTTCGCAGGAGGTAATTCACCCCTCCACTTT.

This chain connects TRBV7-8 to TRBJ1-5; D is unresolved. The CDR3 covers 16 residues. Trimming took off 2 bases at V and 5 bases at J, with 16 bases between the two ends. From germline, CDR1 is SGHVS and CDR2 FQNEAQ. In DNA form, the CDR3 reads TGTGCCAGCAGCTTATCGGTGGTGTCAAGTGATCAGCCCCAGCATTTT. It translates to CASSLSVVSSDQPQHF.

The J gene is TRBJ2-1, the V gene TRBV20-1; D gene ambiguous. Looked up from germline, CDR1 is DFQATT and CDR2 is SNEGSKA (reference sequence). The CDR3 extends over 11 amino acids. The V end was cut by 3 bases, the J end by 10 bases, with 10 bases between. Here the CDR3 reads CSARMAREQFF. In nucleotides, the CDR3 is TGCAGTGCTAGGATGGCGAGGGAGCAGTTCTTC.

This chain connects TRBV28 to TRBJ1-6, with no clear D. CDR3 size: 16 residues. The germline V gene has CDR1 MDHEN and CDR2 SYDVKM. Trimming cost V 3 bases and J 9 bases, with 18 bases left between them. This CDR3 reads CASSFRGFDFGSPLHF. CDR3 DNA: TGTGCCAGCAGTTTTAGAGGATTTGATTTTGGTTCACCCCTCCACTTT. The full variable domain, rest sourced from reference TRBV28 and TRBJ1-6, is DVKVTQSSRYLVKRTGEKVFLECVQDMDHENMFWYRQDPGLGLRLIYFSYDVKMKEKGDIPEGYSVSREKKERFSLILESASTNQTSMYLCASSFRGFDFGSPLHFGNGTRLTVT.

J is TRBJ1-3 and V is TRBV5-1; tentative D call: TRBD1 (5 bases). The CDR3 runs to 15 residues. Trimming left V 1 base short and J 3 bases short, with 11 bases between. CDR1 and CDR2 from the germline V gene are SGHRS and YFSETQ. The CDR3 DNA reads TGCGCCAGCAGCTTGCAGGGAGGCTTTGGAAACACCATATATTTT. Amino acids: CASSLQGGFGNTIYF.

V gene TRBV6-6 combines with J gene TRBJ2-5; 7 nucleotides match TRBD1. Germline values: CDR1 MNHNY, CDR2 SVGAGI (reference sequence). The CDR3 contains 14 residues. Germline trimming cut 5 bases from V and 4 bases from J; bases unmatched to any gene: 7. DNA for the CDR3: TGTGCCAGCAGTGACAGGGTTCTTGGAGAGACCCAGTACTTC. Protein product: CASSDRVLGETQYF.

This clone was counted a single time. Germline is not matched at one junction end, which may reflect a read error. V is TRBV2 and J is TRBJ2-5; 10 bases map to TRBD2. CDR1 SNHLY and CDR2 FYNNEI come from the germline V gene. CDR3 length: 17 amino acids. The CDR3, as DNA: TGTGCCAGCTGTGAAGCGGGGGGGGAGGGCGTCAGGGAGACCCAGTACTTC. It encodes CASCEAGGEGVRETQYF.

A few counts support this clone. V is TRBV6-1 and J is TRBJ2-7, with D possibly being TRBD2 (5 bases). Trimming left V 3 bases short and J 4 bases short, with 19 bases between. Germline CDR1 MNHNS, CDR2 SASEGT. This CDR3 is built from 16 residues. CDR3 nucleotides: TGTGCCAGCAGTGACCAGCTCGGGGTAGGGATTTACGAGCAGTACTTC. Protein product: CASSDQLGVGIYEQYF.